Sequencing of this T cell receptor beta chain was carried out in a study of tumor-infiltrating lymphocytes in primary liver carcinoma. General study findings and limits: Blood fell significantly below tumors in its top-250-clone fraction (p = 0.039).

A primer in the constant region served to generate TCR beta cDNA from 500 ng of total RNA. Three nested multiplex PCR rounds, a slightly modified ARM-PCR, produced the libraries for TCR beta. TRBV1-TRBV30 forward primers paired with a C-beta reverse primer were used in the first two PCR rounds, which ran approximately 10 cycles each. TCRdb called the multiplex PCR reads again in MiXCR, with one record for every CDR3 protein. Among approximately 100,000 distinct CDR3 sequences listed, around 66% were seen once. Total RNA and DNA came together from approximately 20-30 mg of bulk tissue without cell sorting. As regards this clonotype: The antigen is undetermined. A junction boundary mismatches the germline segment, possibly from a read error.

The CDR3 consists of 11 residues. The V gene's germline CDR1 is SGHDN and CDR2 FVKESK. Sequences were obtained from liver tumor tissue from sampling region 2. Subset of the sample: tumor region T2, inferior pole. The genes are TRBV14 and TRBJ2-7; weak D call: TRBD2 (6 bases). The origin of this receptor is a woman in her sixties with primary liver carcinoma and hepatitis B virus infection. The chain's CDR3 is CAGSQEGQQYF. The CDR3 region has the DNA TGTGCCGGCAGCCAGGAGGGACAGCAGTACTTC.